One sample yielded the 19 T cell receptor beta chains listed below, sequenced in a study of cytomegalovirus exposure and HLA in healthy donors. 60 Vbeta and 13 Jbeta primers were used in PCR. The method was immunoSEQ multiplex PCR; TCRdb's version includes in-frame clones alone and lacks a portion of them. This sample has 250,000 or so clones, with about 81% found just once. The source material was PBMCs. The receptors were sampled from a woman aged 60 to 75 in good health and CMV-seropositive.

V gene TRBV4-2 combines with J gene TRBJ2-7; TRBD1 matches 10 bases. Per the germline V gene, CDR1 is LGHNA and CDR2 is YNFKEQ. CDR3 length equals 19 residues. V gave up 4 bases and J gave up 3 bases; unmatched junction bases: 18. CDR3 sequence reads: CASSRRTGGGKRELYEQYF. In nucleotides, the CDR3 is TGTGCCAGCAGCCGACGGACAGGGGGGGGGAAGCGGGAGCTCTACGAGCAGTACTTC.

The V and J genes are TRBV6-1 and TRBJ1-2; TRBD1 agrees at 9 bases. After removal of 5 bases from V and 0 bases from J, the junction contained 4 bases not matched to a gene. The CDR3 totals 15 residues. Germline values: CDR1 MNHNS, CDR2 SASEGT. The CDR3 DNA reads TGTGCCAGCAGTCCAGGACAGGGGACTAACTATGGCTACACCTTC. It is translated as CASSPGQGTNYGYTF.

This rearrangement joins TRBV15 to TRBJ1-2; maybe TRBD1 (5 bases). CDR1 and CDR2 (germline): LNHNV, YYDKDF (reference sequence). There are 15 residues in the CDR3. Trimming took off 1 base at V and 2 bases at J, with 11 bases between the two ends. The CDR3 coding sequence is TGTGCCACCAGCAGAGGTGGAGGGACGAACTATGGCTACACCTTC. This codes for CATSRGGGTNYGYTF.

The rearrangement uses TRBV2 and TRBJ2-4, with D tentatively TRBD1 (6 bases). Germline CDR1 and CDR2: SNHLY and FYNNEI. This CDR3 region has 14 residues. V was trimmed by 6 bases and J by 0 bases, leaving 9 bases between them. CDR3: CASSDRLAKNIQYF. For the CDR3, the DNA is TGTGCCAGCAGCGACAGGTTAGCCAAAAACATTCAGTACTTC.

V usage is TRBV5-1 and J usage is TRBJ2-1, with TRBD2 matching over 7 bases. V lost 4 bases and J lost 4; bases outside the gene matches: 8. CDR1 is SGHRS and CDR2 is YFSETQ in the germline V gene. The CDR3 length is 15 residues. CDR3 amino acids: CASSPLAEDYNEQFF. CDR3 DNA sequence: TGCGCCAGCAGCCCCCTAGCGGAGGATTACAATGAGCAGTTCTTC.

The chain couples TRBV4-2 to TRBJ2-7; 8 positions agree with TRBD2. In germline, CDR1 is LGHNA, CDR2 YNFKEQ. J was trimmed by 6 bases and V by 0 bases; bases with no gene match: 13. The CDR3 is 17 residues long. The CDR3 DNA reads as TGTGCCAGCAGCCAAGATATCGCTAGCGGGTCCCTTGGCGAGCAGTACTTC. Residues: CASSQDIASGSLGEQYF.

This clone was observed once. CDR3: CASGLVLAGMNEQFF. The DNA for the CDR3 is TGTGCTAGTGGTTTGGTACTAGCGGGAATGAATGAGCAGTTCTTC. The J gene is TRBJ2-1, the V gene TRBV12-5; 10 bases agree with TRBD2. Germline V CDR1 and CDR2: LGHNT, FRNRAP. The CDR3 runs to 15 residues. The trim removed 0 bases at V and 7 bases at J, leaving 3 bases unmatched.

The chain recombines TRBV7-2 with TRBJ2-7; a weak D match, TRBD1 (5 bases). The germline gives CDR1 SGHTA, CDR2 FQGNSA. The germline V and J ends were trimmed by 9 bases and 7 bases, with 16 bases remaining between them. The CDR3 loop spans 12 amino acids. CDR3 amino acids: CASIPRVGEQYF. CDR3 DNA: TGTGCCAGTATACCCAGGGTGGGGGAGCAGTACTTC.

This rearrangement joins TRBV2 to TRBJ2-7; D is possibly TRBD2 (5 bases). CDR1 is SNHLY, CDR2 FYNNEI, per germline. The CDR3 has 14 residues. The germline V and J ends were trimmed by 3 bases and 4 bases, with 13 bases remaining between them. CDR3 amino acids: CASSDSTGIYEQYF. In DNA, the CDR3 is TGTGCCAGCAGTGACTCCACGGGGATTTACGAGCAGTACTTC.

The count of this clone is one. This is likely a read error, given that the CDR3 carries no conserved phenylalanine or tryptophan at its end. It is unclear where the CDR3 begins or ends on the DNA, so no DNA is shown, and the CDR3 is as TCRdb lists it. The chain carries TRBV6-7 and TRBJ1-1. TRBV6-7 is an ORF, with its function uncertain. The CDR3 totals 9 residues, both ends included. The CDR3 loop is CASSRAGYG.

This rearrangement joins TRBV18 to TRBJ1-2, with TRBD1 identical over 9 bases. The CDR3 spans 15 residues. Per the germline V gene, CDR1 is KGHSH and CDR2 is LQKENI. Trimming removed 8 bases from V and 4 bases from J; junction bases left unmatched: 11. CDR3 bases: TGTGCCAGCGCGGGGACAGGGTACACCCCCTATGGCTACACCTTC. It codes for CASAGTGYTPYGYTF.

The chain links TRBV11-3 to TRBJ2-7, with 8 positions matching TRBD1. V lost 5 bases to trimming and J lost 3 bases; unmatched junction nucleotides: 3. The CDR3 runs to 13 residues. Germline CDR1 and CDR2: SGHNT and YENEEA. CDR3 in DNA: TGTGCCAGCAGCGCTGGGACAGGCTACGAGCAGTACTTC. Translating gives CASSAGTGYEQYF.

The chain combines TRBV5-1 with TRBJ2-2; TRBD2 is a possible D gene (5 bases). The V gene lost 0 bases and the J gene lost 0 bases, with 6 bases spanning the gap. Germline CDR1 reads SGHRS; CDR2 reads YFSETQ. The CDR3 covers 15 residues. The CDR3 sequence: CASSLELANTGELFF. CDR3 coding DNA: TGCGCCAGCAGCTTGGAACTAGCGAACACCGGGGAGCTGTTTTTT.

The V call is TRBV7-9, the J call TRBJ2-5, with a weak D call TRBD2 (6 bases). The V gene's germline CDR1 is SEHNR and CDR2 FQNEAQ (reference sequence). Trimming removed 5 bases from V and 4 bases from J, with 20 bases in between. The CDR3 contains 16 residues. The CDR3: CASSPQGLSAGETQYF. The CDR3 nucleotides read TGTGCCAGCAGCCCCCAGGGACTGTCCGCTGGAGAGACCCAGTACTTC. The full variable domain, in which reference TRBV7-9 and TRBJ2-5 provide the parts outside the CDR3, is DTGVSQNPRHKITKRGQNVTFRCDPISEHNRLYWYRQTLGQGPEFLTYFQNEAQLEKSRLLSDRFSAERPKGSFSTLEIQRTEQGDSAMYLCASSPQGLSAGETQYFGPGTRLLVL.

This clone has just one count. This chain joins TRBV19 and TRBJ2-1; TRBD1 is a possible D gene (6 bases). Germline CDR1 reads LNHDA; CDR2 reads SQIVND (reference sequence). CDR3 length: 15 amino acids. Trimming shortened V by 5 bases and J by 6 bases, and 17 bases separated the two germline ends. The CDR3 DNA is TGTGCCAGTAGTCCCGGGACATTACATGGCAATGAGCAGTTCTTC. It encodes CASSPGTLHGNEQFF.

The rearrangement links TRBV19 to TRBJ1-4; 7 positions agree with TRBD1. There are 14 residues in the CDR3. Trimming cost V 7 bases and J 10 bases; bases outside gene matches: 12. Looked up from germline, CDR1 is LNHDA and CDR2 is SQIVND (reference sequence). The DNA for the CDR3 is TGTGCCAGTACTCCGACAGGGACCCGGAGAAAACTGTTTTTT. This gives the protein CASTPTGTRRKLFF.

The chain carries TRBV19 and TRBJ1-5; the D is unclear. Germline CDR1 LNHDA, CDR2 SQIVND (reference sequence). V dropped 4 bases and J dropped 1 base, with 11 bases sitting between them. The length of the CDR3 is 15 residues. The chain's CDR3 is CASSTALGSNQPQHF. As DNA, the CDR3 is TGTGCCAGTAGTACGGCACTAGGAAGCAATCAGCCCCAGCATTTT. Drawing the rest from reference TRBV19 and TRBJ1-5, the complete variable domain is DGGITQSPKYLFRKEGQNVTLSCEQNLNHDAMYWYRQDPGQGLRLIYYSQIVNDFQKGDIAEGYSVSREKKESFPLTVTSAQKNPTAFYLCASSTALGSNQPQHFGDGTRLSIL.

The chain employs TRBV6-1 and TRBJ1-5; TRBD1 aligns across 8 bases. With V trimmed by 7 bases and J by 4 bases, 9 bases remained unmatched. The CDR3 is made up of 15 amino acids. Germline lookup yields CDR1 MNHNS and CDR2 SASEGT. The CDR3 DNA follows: TGTGCCAGCATAACTGGACAGGGAACGAATCAGCCCCAGCATTTT. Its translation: CASITGQGTNQPQHF.

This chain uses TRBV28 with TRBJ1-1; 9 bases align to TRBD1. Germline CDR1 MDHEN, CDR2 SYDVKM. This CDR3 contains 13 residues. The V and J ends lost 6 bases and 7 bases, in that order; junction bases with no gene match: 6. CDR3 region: CASRTQGASEAFF. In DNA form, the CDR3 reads TGTGCCAGCAGAACACAGGGGGCAAGTGAAGCTTTCTTT.